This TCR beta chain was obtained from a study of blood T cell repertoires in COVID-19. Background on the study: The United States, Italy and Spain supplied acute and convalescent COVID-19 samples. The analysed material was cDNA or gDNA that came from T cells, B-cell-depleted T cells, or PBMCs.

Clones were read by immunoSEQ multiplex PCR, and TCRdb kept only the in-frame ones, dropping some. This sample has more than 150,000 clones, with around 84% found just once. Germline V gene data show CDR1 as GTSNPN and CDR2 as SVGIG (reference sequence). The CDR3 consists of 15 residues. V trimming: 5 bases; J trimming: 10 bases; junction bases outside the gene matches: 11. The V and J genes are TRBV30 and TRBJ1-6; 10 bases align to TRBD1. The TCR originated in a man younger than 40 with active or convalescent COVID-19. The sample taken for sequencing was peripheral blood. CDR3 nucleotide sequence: TGTGCCTGGGTTCCTCCGGGACAGGGGTACTCACCCCTCCACTTT. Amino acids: CAWVPPGQGYSPLHF.